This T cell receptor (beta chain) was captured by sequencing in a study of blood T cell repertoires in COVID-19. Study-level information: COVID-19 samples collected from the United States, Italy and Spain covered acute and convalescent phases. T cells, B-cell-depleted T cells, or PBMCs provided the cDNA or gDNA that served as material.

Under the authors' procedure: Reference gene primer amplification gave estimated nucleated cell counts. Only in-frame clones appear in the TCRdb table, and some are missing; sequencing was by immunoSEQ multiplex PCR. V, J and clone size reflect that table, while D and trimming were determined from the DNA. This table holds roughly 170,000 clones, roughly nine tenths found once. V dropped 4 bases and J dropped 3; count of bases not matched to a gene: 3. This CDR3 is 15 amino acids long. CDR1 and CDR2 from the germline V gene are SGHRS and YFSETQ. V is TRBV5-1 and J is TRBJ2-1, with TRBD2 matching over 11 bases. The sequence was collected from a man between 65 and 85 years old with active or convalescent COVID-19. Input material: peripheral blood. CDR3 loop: CASSQGLADYNEQFF. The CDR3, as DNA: TGCGCCAGCAGCCAGGGACTAGCGGACTACAATGAGCAGTTCTTC.